This T cell receptor (beta chain) was captured by sequencing in a study of tumor and adjacent non-tumor tissue in lung cancer. The CDR3 runs 14 residues. V was trimmed by 2 bases and J by 3 bases, leaving 8 bases between them. The library came from three nested PCR rounds adapted from ARM-PCR protocols. TCRdb used MiXCR to reprocess the multiplex PCR reads, holding one entry per CDR3 protein. The sample carries some 100,000 distinct CDR3 sequences, 65% recorded once. As concerns this clonotype: A much larger clonotype is one base distant, so this may be a read error.

The template was RNA from unsorted bulk tissue. The normal lung tissue was taken more than 3 cm from the tumor edge. The chain is built from TRBV12-3 or TRBV12-4 and TRBJ2-1, with D uncertain. This TCR came from a man aged 30-40 years with non-small cell lung cancer. Sequencing was done on a sample of distant non-tumor lung tissue. This CDR3 is CASSLRAVYNEQFF. Here the CDR3 DNA reads TGTGCCAGCAGTTTAAGGGCTGTCTACAATGAGCAGTTCTTC.